This entry lists 10 T cell receptor beta chains sequenced from one sample in a study of shared clonotypes between healthy human individuals. Terminally differentiated effector memory CD45RA+ cells were excluded by CCR7 positive selection of CD45RO-negative cells. Libraries were prepared by immunoSEQ multiplex PCR; TCRdb keeps only in-frame clonotypes and omits some of them. There are approximately 600,000 clones in the sample; approximately 95% occur only once, and over 0.1% lies in the top ten. The material sequenced was naive CD8+ T cells sorted from blood. The source is a woman in her 30s in good health.

This clone was detected only a few times. This same CDR3 is encoded by further DNA sequences in the sample. This sequence joins TRBV11-2 and TRBJ1-2; 7 nucleotides match TRBD1. Trimming cost V 2 bases and J 7 bases; bases outside gene matches: 1. Per germline, CDR1 SGHAT and CDR2 FQNNGV. The CDR3 length is 12 residues. CDR3 sequence reads: CASSLPGGGYTF. The CDR3 DNA sequence: TGTGCCAGCAGCTTACCAGGGGGTGGCTACACCTTC.

The rearrangement joins TRBV7-9 to TRBJ2-7; 8 nucleotides match TRBD2. Germline assignment: CDR1 SEHNR and CDR2 FQNEAQ (reference sequence). The J segment lost 3 bases and the V segment lost 9 bases, leaving 7 bases of the junction unmatched. The CDR3 is 13 amino acids. The chain's CDR3 is CASVRLASYEQYF. DNA of the CDR3: TGTGCCAGTGTTCGACTAGCGAGCTACGAGCAGTACTTC.

This clone was found once. The chain uses TRBV27 and TRBJ1-5, with unresolved D. V lost 6 bases, J lost 0 bases, and 9 bases lay in between. From germline, CDR1 is MNHEY and CDR2 SMNVEV (reference sequence). The length of the CDR3 is 14 residues. The CDR3 sequence is CASRILNSNQPQHF. Here the CDR3 DNA reads TGTGCCAGCAGAATACTAAATAGCAATCAGCCCCAGCATTTT.

This clone was seen once. The gene calls are TRBV28 and TRBJ2-1, with 9 nucleotides matching TRBD2. Losses at the gene ends were 2 bases for V and 7 bases for J; bases not matched to a gene: 3. From germline, CDR1 is MDHEN and CDR2 SYDVKM. The CDR3 has 14 amino acids. The CDR3 coding sequence is TGTGCCAGCAGTTTAGAAAGCGGGAGGAATGAGCAGTTCTTC. Its translation: CASSLESGRNEQFF.

The chain is built from TRBV7-9 and TRBJ2-7; the match to TRBD1 covers 8 bases. V shed 5 bases, J shed 7 bases, and the junction held 10 bases outside the gene matches. In germline, CDR1 is SEHNR, CDR2 FQNEAQ (reference sequence). The CDR3 extends over 14 amino acids. The CDR3 spells CASSPTTGAAEQYF. For the CDR3, the DNA is TGTGCCAGCAGCCCAACGACAGGGGCGGCGGAGCAGTACTTC. The full variable domain, its missing parts supplied by reference TRBV7-9 and TRBJ2-7, is DTGVSQNPRHKITKRGQNVTFRCDPISEHNRLYWYRQTLGQGPEFLTYFQNEAQLEKSRLLSDRFSAERPKGSFSTLEIQRTEQGDSAMYLCASSPTTGAAEQYFGPGTRLTVT.

The J gene is TRBJ2-7, the V gene TRBV5-1; TRBD1 might be the D (6 bases). Trimming took off 3 bases at V and 2 bases at J, with 15 bases between the two ends. The CDR3 is 15 amino acids. Germline CDR1 is SGHRS and CDR2 is YFSETQ. CDR3 bases: TGCGCCAGCAGCTCCGGGCCGGGGACAACCTACGAGCAGTACTTC. Residues: CASSSGPGTTYEQYF.

The genes are TRBV2 and TRBJ2-7; no firm D call. Trimming cost V 3 bases and J 5 bases, with 5 bases left between them. The CDR3 spans 11 residues. Germline-derived CDR1 and CDR2 are SNHLY and FYNNEI. The CDR3 coding sequence is TGTGCCAGCAGTGACTACCACGAGCAGTACTTC. Encoded protein: CASSDYHEQYF.

Here the CDR3 DNA reads TGCAGCGCCCTACCCCGGGACACCAAAGGCTATGGCTACACCTTC. As protein: CSALPRDTKGYGYTF. V is TRBV29-1 and J is TRBJ1-2; D possibly corresponds to TRBD1 (6 bases). The CDR3 totals 15 residues. With 7 bases removed from V and 4 bases from J, the gap between germline ends came to 22 bases. The germline CDR1 and CDR2 sequences are SQVTM and ANQGSEA. Using reference TRBV29-1 and TRBJ1-2 for the parts outside the CDR3, the full variable domain is SAVISQKPSRDICQRGTSLTIQCQVDSQVTMMFWYRQQPGQSLTLIATANQGSEATYESGFVIDKFPISRPNLTFSTLTVSNMSPEDSSIYLCSALPRDTKGYGYTFGSGTRLTVV.

This chain's CDR3 is CASSGWTGGDYGYTF. CDR3 sequence (DNA): TGTGCCAGCAGCGGTTGGACAGGGGGCGACTATGGCTACACCTTC. This chain joins TRBV9 and TRBJ1-2; TRBD1 matches at 11 bases. V shed 3 bases, J shed 3 bases, and the junction held 4 bases outside the gene matches. CDR3 size: 15 residues. Looked up from germline, CDR1 is SGDLS and CDR2 is YYNGEE.

The rearrangement joins TRBV27 to TRBJ2-7, with no clear D. Germline-derived CDR1 and CDR2 are MNHEY and SMNVEV (reference sequence). The V end was cut by 0 bases, the J end by 2 bases, with 11 bases between. CDR3 length: 15 amino acids. CDR3 residues: CASSLSLGVAYEQYF. CDR3 coding DNA: TGTGCCAGCAGTTTATCTCTGGGCGTTGCCTACGAGCAGTACTTC.